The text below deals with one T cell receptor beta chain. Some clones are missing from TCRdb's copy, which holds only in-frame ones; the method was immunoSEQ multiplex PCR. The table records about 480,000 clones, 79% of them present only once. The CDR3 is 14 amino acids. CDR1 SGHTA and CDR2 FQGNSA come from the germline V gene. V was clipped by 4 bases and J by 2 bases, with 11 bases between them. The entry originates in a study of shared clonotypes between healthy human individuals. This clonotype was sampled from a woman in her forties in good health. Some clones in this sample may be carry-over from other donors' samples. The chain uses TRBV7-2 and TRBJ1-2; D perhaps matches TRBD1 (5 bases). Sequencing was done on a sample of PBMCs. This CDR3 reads CASSYSSGNYGYTF. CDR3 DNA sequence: TGTGCCAGCAGCTACAGCTCAGGGAACTATGGCTACACCTTC.